This T cell receptor beta chain was identified during a study of T cell responses to AZD1222 COVID-19 vaccine. Assay: immunoSEQ multiplex PCR; the TCRdb copy retains only in-frame clones and omits some. The table has roughly 140,000 clones, approximately 90% seen once. Trimming cost V 5 bases and J 5 bases; bases outside gene matches: 4. The CDR3 runs 14 residues. The germline gives CDR1 MDHEN, CDR2 SYDVKM. The sample was peripheral blood, taken 28 days after the second AZD1222 dose. This clonotype was sampled from an adult who received the AZD1222 COVID-19 vaccine. The chain uses TRBV28 and TRBJ1-1; 11 bases fit TRBD1. The CDR3 DNA reads as TGTGCCAGCAGTCCGGACAGGGGGCAAACTGAAGCTTTCTTT. Its translation: CASSPDRGQTEAFF.